A single T cell receptor beta chain is shown here with its context. Its antigen remains unknown. Germline CDR1 LGHDT, CDR2 YNNKEL (reference sequence). CDR3 length: 13 residues. V lost 4 bases, J lost 2 bases, and 9 bases lay in between. Combining a sample-barcoded 5' primer with a J-beta primer mix, a second PCR ran for about 7 to 12 cycles. TCRdb analysed the 5' RACE reads with MiXCR anew, one entry per CDR3 protein. The sample lists over 1,500,000 distinct CDR3 sequences; approximately 40% were seen once. This sample was included in a study of blood T cells in healthy people across ages. Study-level background: Per two T cells, about one barcoded beta molecule was captured through template switching.

Whole-study results and caveats: Diversity was estimated from one million T cells, and these estimates were considered underestimates. It was found that TCR beta diversity correlated strongly with the percentage of naive T cells.

This TCR was sampled from a human donor in good health. The chain is built from TRBV3-1 and TRBJ2-7; no clear D. What was sequenced was blood. DNA of the CDR3: TGTGCCAGCAGCCCCCAGGCCACCTACGAGCAGTACTTC. It translates to CASSPQATYEQYF.